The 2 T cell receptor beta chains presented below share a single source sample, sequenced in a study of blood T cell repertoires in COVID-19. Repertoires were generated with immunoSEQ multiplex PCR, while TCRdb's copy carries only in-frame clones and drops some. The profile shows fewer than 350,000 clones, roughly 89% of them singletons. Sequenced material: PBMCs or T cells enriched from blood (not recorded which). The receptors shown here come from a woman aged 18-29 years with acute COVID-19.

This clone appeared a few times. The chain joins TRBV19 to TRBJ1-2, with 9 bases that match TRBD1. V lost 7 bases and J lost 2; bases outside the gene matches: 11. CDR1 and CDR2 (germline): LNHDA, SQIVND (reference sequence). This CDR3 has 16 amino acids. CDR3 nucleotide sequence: TGTGCCAGTACGGGGGACAGGGTTTTTTTAAACTATGGCTACACCTTC. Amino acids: CASTGDRVFLNYGYTF. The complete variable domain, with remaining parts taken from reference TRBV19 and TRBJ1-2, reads DGGITQSPKYLFRKEGQNVTLSCEQNLNHDAMYWYRQDPGQGLRLIYYSQIVNDFQKGDIAEGYSVSREKKESFPLTVTSAQKNPTAFYLCASTGDRVFLNYGYTFGSGTRLTVV.

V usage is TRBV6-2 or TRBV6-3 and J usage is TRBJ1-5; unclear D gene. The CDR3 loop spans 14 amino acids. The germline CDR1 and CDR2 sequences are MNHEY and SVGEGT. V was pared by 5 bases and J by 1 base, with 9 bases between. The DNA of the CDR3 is TGTGCCAGCAGTGGCCTTTTAAGCAATCAGCCCCAGCATTTT. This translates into CASSGLLSNQPQHF.